This TCR beta chain was recorded in a study of T cell repertoires in cytomegalovirus infection. About the research overall: Use of recently identified HLA-C-restricted and well-studied HLA-B-restricted CMV epitopes was part of the study. Shared public TCR beta signatures pointed to both CMV infection and a matching HLA type. Notes on the study in general: CMV-specific TCR beta clonotypes restricted by HLA-C were the ones dominating the ex vivo response.

Turning to this clonotype: Its target is not known.

TCRdb reprocessed the reads via MiXCR and lists one record per CDR3 protein. The repertoire holds around 750,000 distinct CDR3 sequences, with 32% as singletons. The CDR3 is 16 residues long. Deletions cut 2 bases from V and 2 bases from J, with 13 bases between. Germline V CDR1 and CDR2: SGHTA, FQGTGA. Sequencing used cultured CD8+ T cells from PBMCs, obtained from culture after CMV antigen stimulation. This clonotype originated in a human donor in good health (CMV status not recorded). Some clones in this sample may be carry-over from other donors' samples. The chain has TRBV7-3 and TRBJ2-1; D is ambiguous. CDR3 sequence reads: CASSLVGRFPYNEQFF. In DNA form, the CDR3 reads TGTGCCAGCAGCTTAGTTGGCAGGTTTCCCTACAATGAGCAGTTCTTC.